This T cell receptor beta chain was recorded in a study of immune cell composition in non-small cell lung cancer. The table came from immunoSEQ multiplex PCR; TCRdb's copy has only in-frame clones and leaves some out. This sample has 2,500 to 3,500 clones, with about 73% found just once. DNA was extracted from unsorted cell suspensions stored frozen. Study results and caveats: Shared sequences between tumour-reactive and dominant in vivo clones were not proven. Lung squamous cell carcinoma tumours had significantly higher top 10 clone scores and productive clonality than lung adenocarcinoma.

This clone has a single count. Antigen: not known. V was pared by 3 bases and J by 5 bases, with 6 bases of the junction left unmatched. Germline CDR1 reads SGHVT; CDR2 reads SQSDAQ. The CDR3 extends over 15 amino acids. Sequencing used lung tumor tissue. The chain recombines TRBV7-4 with TRBJ1-5; TRBD1 aligns across 8 bases. The receptor was isolated from a human donor with non-small cell lung cancer. The CDR3 loop reads CASSLTGAGDQPQHF. In DNA form, the CDR3 reads TGTGCCAGCAGCTTGACAGGGGCGGGTGATCAGCCCCAGCATTTT.